The rows below give T cell receptor beta chains drawn from one sample of a study of identical twins. MiXCR was run by TCRdb on the 5' RACE reads, yielding one entry per CDR3 protein. The table includes 1.5 million or so distinct CDR3 sequences, around 29% detected once. The sample taken for sequencing was cord blood. All receptors derive from a newborn girl in good health. The CDR3 runs from the conserved cysteine through the conserved F or W. The order of the fields is D gene, clone size, J gene, V gene, CDR3 DNA, CDR3 protein. A D gene is named only where the DNA matches it firmly. Rows may omit the clone size; those that give it use once, few, many or a size class.

D: NA
size: NA
J: TRBJ2-1
V: TRBV18
DNA: TGTGCCAGCTCACCCGAAGGGAATGAGCAGTTCTTC
CDR3: CASSPEGNEQFF

D: NA
size: NA
J: TRBJ2-7
V: TRBV6-6
DNA: TGTGCCAGCAGTTACGAACAGGGCTACGAGCAGTACTTC
CDR3: CASSYEQGYEQYF

D: NA
size: NA
J: TRBJ1-2
V: TRBV11-2
DNA: TGTGCCAGCAGCTTAACTATGACAGGATCTGGCCTCTATGGCTACACCTTC
CDR3: CASSLTMTGSGLYGYTF

D: NA
size: few
J: TRBJ2-3
V: TRBV10-3
DNA: TGTGCCATCAGTGAGTCAAACGGCAGGGTGTGGGATACGCAGTATTTT
CDR3: CAISESNGRVWDTQYF

D: NA
size: many
J: TRBJ1-2
V: TRBV6-5
DNA: TGTGCCAGTCTAGGGGGAGACTATGGCTACACCTTC
CDR3: CASLGGDYGYTF

D: TRBD1
size: NA
J: TRBJ1-5
V: TRBV2
DNA: TGTGCCGCGACAGGGTCGGGCAATCAGCCCCAGCATTTT
CDR3: CAATGSGNQPQHF

D: NA
size: NA
J: TRBJ1-2
V: TRBV20-1
DNA: TGCAGTGCCCCTACAGGAGACTCTGGCTACACCTTC
CDR3: CSAPTGDSGYTF

D: NA
size: few
J: TRBJ1-1
V: TRBV4-1
DNA: TGCGCCAGCAGCCTGTCCCCCGGGACGCTGAACACTGAAGCTTTCTTT
CDR3: CASSLSPGTLNTEAFF

D: TRBD2
size: NA
J: TRBJ2-3
V: TRBV20-1
DNA: TGCAGTGCTAGACCAGCGGGAGGAGCAGATACGCAGTATTTT
CDR3: CSARPAGGADTQYF

D: TRBD1
size: few
J: TRBJ1-1
V: TRBV12-3/TRBV12-4
DNA: TGTGCCAGCAGCTTAGGACAGGGAAGGATGAACACTGAAGCTTTCTTT
CDR3: CASSLGQGRMNTEAFF

D: TRBD1
size: NA
J: TRBJ1-3
V: TRBV18
DNA: TGTGCCAGCTCACGAACAGGGGGCCGAAGCTCTGGAAACACCATATATTTT
CDR3: CASSRTGGRSSGNTIYF

D: TRBD2
size: NA
J: TRBJ2-4
V: TRBV6-5
DNA: TGTGCCAGCAGTCTGACTAGCGGGACGGGCATTCAGTACTTC
CDR3: CASSLTSGTGIQYF

D: TRBD1
size: few
J: TRBJ1-2
V: TRBV4-2
DNA: TGTGCCAGCAGCCAAGTCCAGGACAGGGGGGGGTATGGCTACACCTTC
CDR3: CASSQVQDRGGYGYTF

D: TRBD1
size: NA
J: TRBJ1-6
V: TRBV6-5
DNA: TGTGCCAGCAGTTACGGGACAGTCCGGAATTCACCCCTCCACTTT
CDR3: CASSYGTVRNSPLHF

D: TRBD1
size: few
J: TRBJ2-7
V: TRBV14
DNA: TGTGCCAGCAGCCAAGTGTTTGGGACAGGGGGCTACGAGCAGTACTTC
CDR3: CASSQVFGTGGYEQYF

D: NA
size: NA
J: TRBJ2-5
V: TRBV21-1
DNA: TGTGCCAGCGGGGCCAAGACTCCTATCGTAGGTAATGAGCAGTACTTC
CDR3: CASGAKTPIVGNEQYF

D: TRBD1
size: NA
J: TRBJ1-5
V: TRBV28
DNA: TGTGCCAGCAGCACGGACAGGGAACCCAATCAGCCCCAGCATTTT
CDR3: CASSTDREPNQPQHF

D: TRBD2
size: NA
J: TRBJ2-3
V: TRBV6-2/TRBV6-3
DNA: TGTGCCAGCAGTTACGGCGGGGGGCCAGATACGCAGTATTTT
CDR3: CASSYGGGPDTQYF

D: TRBD2
size: NA
J: TRBJ2-3
V: TRBV7-9
DNA: TGTGCCAGCAGCCTGACTAGACTAGCTGTGCACACAGATACGCAGTATTTT
CDR3: CASSLTRLAVHTDTQYF

D: NA
size: NA
J: TRBJ2-7
V: TRBV27
DNA: TGTGCCAGCAGTTTGGGGCAGATCAACGAGCAGTACTTC
CDR3: CASSLGQINEQYF

D: TRBD2
size: NA
J: TRBJ2-1
V: TRBV12-3/TRBV12-4
DNA: TGTGCCACCACTCCGGGACTAGCGCAACACAATGAGCAGTTCTTC
CDR3: CATTPGLAQHNEQFF

D: TRBD2
size: NA
J: TRBJ2-1
V: TRBV20-1
DNA: TGCAGTGCTAGATTAATAGCGGGGAGATACAATGAGCAGTTCTTC
CDR3: CSARLIAGRYNEQFF

D: NA
size: NA
J: TRBJ2-7
V: TRBV6-6
DNA: TGTGCCAGCAGTTACTACGGAGTATTCTCCTACGAGCAGTACTTC
CDR3: CASSYYGVFSYEQYF